A selection of T cell receptor beta chains follows, all from one sample in a study of cytomegalovirus exposure and HLA in healthy donors. Assay used: immunoSEQ multiplex PCR; TCRdb lists only in-frame clones, some missing. The profile shows about 190,000 clones, 82% of them singletons. The sample taken for sequencing was PBMCs. These receptors all stem from a woman between 18 and 29 years old in good health and CMV-seronegative. The CDR3 runs from the conserved cysteine through the conserved F or W. D genes are given only for firm matches. The size of a clone is reported for some rows only, either as once, few or many, or as a class for expanded clones.

>TRBD2|TRBJ2-1|-|TRBV27
TGTGCCAGCAAATGGTTAGCGGGGGACAATGAGCAGTTCTTC
CASKWLAGDNEQFF
>TRBD2|TRBJ2-1|-|TRBV10-3
TGTGCCATCAGTGAGTCAAGCGGGAGGAATGAGCAGTTCTTC
CAISESSGRNEQFF
>-|TRBJ2-2|-|TRBV19
TGTGCCAGTAGTATAGATCCCCTATGGCGGGGGCCCACCGGGGAGCTGTTTTTT
CASSIDPLWRGPTGELFF
>TRBD1|TRBJ1-1|-|TRBV29-1
TGCTACGTTCGACAGGGGCTCACTGAAGCTTTCTTT
CYVRQGLTEAFF
>-|TRBJ1-2|-|TRBV30
TGTGCCTGGAGTGTACTCTATGGCTACACCTTC
CAWSVLYGYTF
>TRBD1|TRBJ2-7|-|TRBV27
TGTGCCAGCAGCCGGGACAGGGGGTCCTACGAGCAGTACTTC
CASSRDRGSYEQYF
>-|TRBJ1-5|-|TRBV6-6
TGTGCCAGCAACCTTTCGGACAAAAATCAGCCCCAGCATTTT
CASNLSDKNQPQHF
>TRBD1|TRBJ1-5|-|TRBV28
TGTGCCAGCAGTTCGCCAAGCAGGACAGGGTTCAATCAGCCCCAGCATTTT
CASSSPSRTGFNQPQHF
>-|TRBJ2-5|once|TRBV15
TGTGCCACCAGCAGAGATAGTGAAGAGACCCAGTACTTC
CATSRDSEETQYF
>TRBD2|TRBJ2-3|-|TRBV4-1
TGCGCCAGCAGCCAAGAATTTCGGCTAGCGGGAGACTCCACGTCGCAGTATTTT
CASSQEFRLAGDSTSQYF
>-|TRBJ1-2|-|TRBV14
TGTGCCAGCAGCCAAGGGGGCTTTGGCTACACCTTC
CASSQGGFGYTF
>TRBD2|TRBJ2-1|-|TRBV11-1
TGTGCCAGCAGCCTCGGACTAGCGGGAGGAGGCAATGAGCAGTTCTTC
CASSLGLAGGGNEQFF
>-|TRBJ2-1|-|TRBV7-2
TGTGCCAGCAGCTTAGGTCACGGGGAGCAGTTCTTC
CASSLGHGEQFF
>TRBD1|TRBJ2-5|-|TRBV19
TGTGCCAGTAGGGACAGGGGTCGTCAGGAGACCCAGTACTTC
CASRDRGRQETQYF
>-|TRBJ1-5|-|TRBV5-5
TGTGCCAGCAGCTTGCCAGGTGGCAATCAGCCCCAGCATTTT
CASSLPGGNQPQHF
>TRBD1|TRBJ2-2|-|TRBV6-5
TGTGCCAGCAGTTCGTCCGGGACAGGGATCACCGGGGAGCTGTTTTTT
CASSSSGTGITGELFF
>-|TRBJ2-1|-|TRBV20-1
TGCAGTGCTGGCCAGGGTGTTGAGCAGTTCTTC
CSAGQGVEQFF
>-|TRBJ2-7|-|TRBV28
TGTGCCAGCAGTCAGATGCTCCCCTACGAGCAGTACTTC
CASSQMLPYEQYF